This T cell receptor (beta chain) emerged from a study of early T cells in non-severe SARS-CoV-2 infection. V was cut by 1 base and J by 4 bases, with 7 bases left in between. The germline gives CDR1 SGHTA, CDR2 FQGNSA. The CDR3 runs 13 residues. TCRdb fed the 5' RACE reads into MiXCR, producing one record per CDR3 protein. The sample has over 90,000 distinct CDR3 sequences, over 9.5% seen once. This receptor was identified in an adult who was a healthcare worker with PCR-confirmed SARS-CoV-2 infection or an uninfected control (not recorded which). The material sequenced was whole blood, taken at baseline. The chain recombines TRBV7-2 with TRBJ1-2; D call uncertain. This CDR3 is CASSLGQTYGYTF. The CDR3 nucleotides read TGTGCCAGCAGCTTAGGGCAGACCTATGGCTACACCTTC.